This passage covers 13 T cell receptor beta chains from one sample sequenced in a study of beta chain features in type 1 diabetes. Antigens of these TCRs are unknown. As every portion of the isolated RNA was reverse transcribed, the sequencing read expressed TCRB transcripts. Here immunoSEQ multiplex PCR was the method, and the copy in TCRdb shows in-frame clones only, minus some. This sample has 120,000 or so clones, with roughly 17% found just once. Study findings and constraints: Among patients with Type 1 diabetes, TCRB CDR3s were moderately but significantly shorter in every one of the four CD4+ subsets.

Sequences were obtained from central memory CD4+ T cells from blood. These receptors were taken from a man between 18 and 35 years old with type 1 diabetes.

V gene TRBV19 combines with J gene TRBJ2-4, with 10 bases lining up with TRBD1. The germline CDR1 and CDR2 sequences are LNHDA and SQIVND (reference sequence). This CDR3 has 16 residues. The V gene end was trimmed by 6 bases and the J gene end by 6 bases; junction bases not matched to a gene: 11. CDR3 loop: CASRGILGTGVNIQYF. CDR3 bases: TGTGCCAGTAGAGGGATACTCGGGACAGGGGTAAACATTCAGTACTTC.

V and J are TRBV5-4 and TRBJ2-3, with D possibly being TRBD2 (6 bases). Germline values: CDR1 SGHNT, CDR2 YYREEE (reference sequence). This CDR3 has 16 residues. V lost 0 bases to trimming and J lost 4 bases, with 15 bases between them. This chain's CDR3 is CASSLEGRRGADTQYF. CDR3 bases: TGTGCCAGCAGCTTGGAAGGGCGGCGGGGCGCAGATACGCAGTATTTT. Variable domain in full (rest from reference TRBV5-4 and TRBJ2-3): ETGVTQSPTHLIKTRGQQVTLRCSSQSGHNTVSWYQQALGQGPQFIFQYYREEENGRGNFPPRFSGLQFPNYSSELNVNALELDDSALYLCASSLEGRRGADTQYFGPGTRLTVL.

This chain links TRBV30 with TRBJ1-1; D is unresolved. Germline assignment: CDR1 GTSNPN and CDR2 SVGIG (reference sequence). The V gene lost 0 bases and the J gene lost 0 bases, with 5 bases spanning the gap. The CDR3 covers 13 residues. The CDR3 protein is CAWSVDMNTEAFF. Here the CDR3 DNA reads TGTGCCTGGAGTGTCGACATGAACACTGAAGCTTTCTTT.

This clone was seen many times. V and J are TRBV5-4 and TRBJ2-2; D may be TRBD2 (5 bases). CDR3 length: 13 amino acids. In germline, CDR1 is SGHNT, CDR2 YYREEE (reference sequence). V was pared by 4 bases and J by 1 base, with 5 bases between. This CDR3 is CASSRGNTGELFF. The CDR3 region has the DNA TGTGCCAGCAGCCGGGGGAACACCGGGGAGCTGTTTTTT. Combining the CDR3 with reference TRBV5-4 and TRBJ2-2 gives the whole variable domain ETGVTQSPTHLIKTRGQQVTLRCSSQSGHNTVSWYQQALGQGPQFIFQYYREEENGRGNFPPRFSGLQFPNYSSELNVNALELDDSALYLCASSRGNTGELFFGEGSRLTVL.

DNA for the CDR3: TGCGCCAGCAGCCGGGGGGCGGGAGGTGCCGCCTACGAGCAGTACTTC. The encoded protein is CASSRGAGGAAYEQYF. The chain combines TRBV4-1 with TRBJ2-7; 8 bases are a match to TRBD2. The CDR3 has 16 amino acids. The J segment lost 2 bases and the V segment lost 4 bases, leaving 10 bases of the junction unmatched. Per germline, CDR1 MGHRA and CDR2 YSYEKL.

V usage is TRBV23-1 and J usage is TRBJ2-7, with a weak D call TRBD1 (6 bases). TRBV23-1 is marked as an open reading frame, function uncertain. This CDR3 contains 14 residues. Between the trimmed V and J ends, which lost 0 bases and 6 bases, there was a span of 12 bases. CDR3 loop: CASSQSDRPSEQYF. The CDR3 nucleotides are TGCGCCAGCAGTCAATCAGACAGGCCATCCGAGCAGTACTTC.

This clone was counted between two and nine times. The V call is TRBV5-1, the J call TRBJ2-1; 12 bases map to TRBD2. The CDR3 consists of 18 residues. The V segment lost 2 bases and the J segment 7 bases; nucleotides outside the gene matches: 13. In germline, CDR1 is SGHRS, CDR2 YFSETQ. The DNA of the CDR3 is TGCGCCAGCAGCTTACCTTTACTAGCGGGAGGCCCTGGGAATGAGCAGTTCTTC. Translated: CASSLPLLAGGPGNEQFF.

The sample holds a few counts of this clone. The V call is TRBV9, the J call TRBJ2-3; tentative D call: TRBD2 (6 bases). CDR1 SGDLS and CDR2 YYNGEE come from the germline V gene. V lost 0 bases and J 2 bases, leaving 10 bases between the germline ends. The length of the CDR3 is 15 residues. DNA for the CDR3: TGTGCCAGCAGCGTAGGGGCTAGCGACACAGATACGCAGTATTTT. Amino acids: CASSVGASDTDTQYF.

In this sample, this clone turned up a few times. The V gene is TRBV25-1, the J gene TRBJ2-3; 10 bases fit TRBD2. CDR3 size: 16 residues. The V gene's germline CDR1 is MGHDK and CDR2 SYGVNS. V lost 3 bases and J lost 3; bases outside the gene matches: 6. The CDR3 protein is CASSERSGRETDTQYF. In DNA form, the CDR3 reads TGTGCCAGCAGTGAGCGCAGCGGGAGGGAAACAGATACGCAGTATTTT.

This clone was counted only a few times. This chain connects TRBV5-6 to TRBJ2-4; TRBD1 is a possible D gene (6 bases). This CDR3 comprises 14 residues. The V and J ends lost 4 bases and 6 bases respectively, with 14 bases between them. Per the germline V gene, CDR1 is SGHDT and CDR2 is YYEEEE. The chain's CDR3 is CASSAQGRGNIQYF. CDR3 nucleotide sequence: TGTGCCAGCAGCGCACAGGGACGGGGAAACATTCAGTACTTC.

This clone was detected only a few times. The genes are TRBV9 and TRBJ1-1; D perhaps matches TRBD1 (5 bases). The V gene lost 2 bases and the J gene lost 3 bases, with 5 bases spanning the gap. The CDR3 has 12 residues. The germline gives CDR1 SGDLS, CDR2 YYNGEE. The DNA of the CDR3 is TGTGCCAGCAGCGTGGGGGACACTGAAGCTTTCTTT. It translates to CASSVGDTEAFF.

The chain uses TRBV30 and TRBJ2-1; D may be TRBD2 (6 bases). Trimming pared 0 bases from V and 0 bases from J, leaving 12 bases between. The CDR3 runs 16 residues. Germline CDR1 and CDR2: GTSNPN and SVGIG (reference sequence). CDR3 nucleotides: TGTGCCTGGAGTGTACGGCGCGGGAACTCCTACAATGAGCAGTTCTTC. Protein product: CAWSVRRGNSYNEQFF.

This chain uses TRBV10-3 with TRBJ2-7, with TRBD1 matching 8 bases. Germline lookup yields CDR1 ENHRY and CDR2 SYGVKD. With 10 bases clipped from V and 3 bases from J, the junction kept 8 bases outside the gene matches. This CDR3 has 13 residues. The CDR3 loop reads CATGTGDIYEQYF. CDR3 nucleotides: TGTGCCACTGGGACAGGCGATATCTACGAGCAGTACTTC.